This TCR beta chain was sequenced for a study of control samples from healthy donors and cancer patients. The V segment lost 0 bases and the J segment 0 bases; nucleotides outside the gene matches: 5. This CDR3 contains 16 residues. Looked up from germline, CDR1 is MNHEY and CDR2 is SVGAGI. The table came from immunoSEQ multiplex PCR; TCRdb's copy has only in-frame clones and leaves some out. The sample consists of around 120,000 clones, roughly 93% of them appearing once. This receptor was obtained from a man aged 25 to 45 in good health. Material for sequencing was blood. This sequence joins TRBV6-5 and TRBJ2-7, with TRBD1 identical over 7 bases. CDR3 in DNA: TGTGCCAGCAGTTACTCTGTGACAGGGAGCTCCTACGAGCAGTACTTC. Translating gives CASSYSVTGSSYEQYF.